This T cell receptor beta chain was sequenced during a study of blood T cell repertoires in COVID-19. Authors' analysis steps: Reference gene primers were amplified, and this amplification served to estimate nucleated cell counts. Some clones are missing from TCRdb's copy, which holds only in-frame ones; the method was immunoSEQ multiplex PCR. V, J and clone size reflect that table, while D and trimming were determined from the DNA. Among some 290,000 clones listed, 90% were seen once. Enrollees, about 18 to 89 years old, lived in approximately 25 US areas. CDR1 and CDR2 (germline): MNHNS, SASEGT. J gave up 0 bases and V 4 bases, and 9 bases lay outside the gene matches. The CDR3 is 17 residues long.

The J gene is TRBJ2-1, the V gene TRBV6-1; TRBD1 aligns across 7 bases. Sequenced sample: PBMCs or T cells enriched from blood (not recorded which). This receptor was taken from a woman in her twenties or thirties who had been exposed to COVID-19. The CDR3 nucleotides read TGTGCCAGCAGTGGTGACAGGGTAGGCGCCTCCTACAATGAGCAGTTCTTC. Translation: CASSGDRVGASYNEQFF.